This record looks at one T cell receptor (beta chain) sequence and its context. The antigen remains unidentified. The record originates from a study of cytomegalovirus exposure and HLA in healthy donors. V lost 5 bases and J lost 0, with 13 bases in between. The CDR3 runs to 15 residues. Germline V gene data show CDR1 as KGHSH and CDR2 as LQKENI. General study points: Presence/absence analyses assumed roughly uniform sequencing depth across donors. Another analysis was done later, and it associated around 15,000 TCR beta sequences with HLA alleles at 0.05 false discovery rate.

Primers included in the PCR were 60 Vbeta and 13 Jbeta primers. Produced via immunoSEQ multiplex PCR; TCRdb's table is partial and in-frame only. The repertoire holds more than 150,000 clones, with 82% as singletons. Sequenced: PBMCs. This TCR was sampled from a woman between 18 and 29 years old in good health and CMV-seronegative. The V call is TRBV18, the J call TRBJ1-1; the D gene is possibly TRBD1 (5 bases). For the CDR3, the DNA is TGTGCCAGCTCAGGGACTCCATCGATGAACACTGAAGCTTTCTTT. Its protein product is CASSGTPSMNTEAFF.